This is a list of T cell receptor beta chains from one sample in a study of T cell changes during pregnancy in multiple sclerosis. Sequencing was performed with immunoSEQ multiplex PCR; in TCRdb, only in-frame clones are kept and a portion is missing. In the table there are some 100,000 clones, around 92% of which are singletons. This specimen consisted of peripheral blood, obtained in the second trimester of pregnancy. These TCRs come from a female donor with multiple sclerosis, enrolled in a pregnancy study. Both conserved end residues are part of each CDR3. D genes are given only for firm matches. A row's size may be missing; if present it is once, few, many or a size class.

clone size,J gene,V gene,D gene,CDR3 protein,CDR3 DNA
-,TRBJ2-1,TRBV19,TRBD1,CASRRTGGHRTYNEQFF,TGTGCCAGTAGACGGACAGGGGGACATCGGACCTACAATGAGCAGTTCTTC
-,TRBJ1-1,TRBV7-9,-,CASSQAGAYTEAFF,TGTGCCAGCAGTCAAGCAGGGGCCTACACTGAAGCTTTCTTT
-,TRBJ2-1,TRBV7-3,-,CASSYGNEQFF,TGTGCCAGCAGCTACGGTAATGAGCAGTTCTTC
-,TRBJ1-1,TRBV28,-,CASSFPLGRPNTEAFF,TGTGCCAGCAGTTTCCCCCTGGGCAGACCGAACACTGAAGCTTTCTTT
-,TRBJ1-5,TRBV6-1,TRBD1,CASSEGGQVNQPQHF,TGTGCCAGCAGTGAAGGGGGACAGGTCAATCAGCCCCAGCATTTT
-,TRBJ1-1,TRBV7-9,-,CASGNWRFSMNTEAFF,TGTGCCAGCGGAAATTGGAGGTTTTCCATGAACACTGAAGCTTTCTTT
-,TRBJ1-2,TRBV30,-,CAWSVLGFARSGYTF,TGTGCCTGGAGTGTATTGGGTTTCGCGCGGTCTGGCTACACCTTC
-,TRBJ2-5,TRBV7-9,TRBD1,CASSSRTGLPETQYF,TGTGCCAGCAGCTCGCGGACAGGGCTGCCAGAGACCCAGTACTTC
-,TRBJ1-2,TRBV27,-,CASSLSGPANYGYTF,TGTGCCAGCAGTTTATCGGGCCCGGCTAACTATGGCTACACCTTC
-,TRBJ2-3,TRBV9,-,CASSTRRENTQYF,TGTGCCAGCAGCACCCGGCGGGAAAATACGCAGTATTTT
few,TRBJ1-3,TRBV10-3,-,CAISESGENTIYF,TGTGCCATCAGTGAGTCAGGGGAAAACACCATATATTTT
few,TRBJ2-2,TRBV7-2,-,CASSSRVSGELFF,TGTGCCAGCAGCTCCAGGGTGTCAGGGGAGCTGTTTTTT
-,TRBJ2-2,TRBV6-6,-,CASSYVQGGTGELFF,TGTGCCAGCAGTTACGTACAGGGTGGCACCGGGGAGCTGTTTTTT
-,TRBJ2-3,TRBV13,TRBD2,CASSFQGRTSGRAWTDTQYF,TGTGCCAGCAGCTTCCAAGGGAGGACTAGCGGGAGGGCCTGGACAGATACGCAGTATTTT
-,TRBJ2-7,TRBV5-1,TRBD1,CASSLAGQGAGEQYF,TGCGCCAGCAGCTTGGCCGGACAGGGGGCTGGCGAGCAGTACTTC
-,TRBJ1-2,TRBV30,-,CAWSPRGGAPYGYTF,TGTGCCTGGAGTCCCCGGGGGGGGGCCCCCTATGGCTACACCTTC
few,TRBJ2-3,TRBV5-1,-,CASSLGGGTSTDTQYF,TGCGCCAGCAGCTTGGGAGGTGGGACTAGCACAGATACGCAGTATTTT
-,TRBJ2-2,TRBV9,-,CASSPGLPTGELFF,TGTGCCAGCAGCCCCGGACTACCCACCGGGGAGCTGTTTTTT
once,TRBJ2-7,TRBV19,TRBD1,CASSPGQGPYEQYF,TGTGCCAGTAGCCCGGGACAGGGCCCCTACGAGCAGTACTTC
-,TRBJ1-2,TRBV2,-,CASREKHGANYGYTF,TGTGCCAGCAGGGAAAAACACGGAGCTAACTATGGCTACACCTTC
once,TRBJ2-5,TRBV28,-,CASTLTAQETQYF,TGTGCCAGCACCCTGACAGCGCAGGAGACCCAGTACTTC
few,TRBJ1-4,TRBV6-6,-,CASSYSRSNEKLFF,TGTGCCAGCAGTTACTCACGGTCTAATGAAAAACTGTTTTTT
-,TRBJ2-7,TRBV5-6,TRBD2,CASSLQGLAYEQYF,TGTGCCAGCAGCTTGCAGGGACTAGCCTACGAGCAGTACTTC
-,TRBJ2-7,TRBV6-5,TRBD1,CASSYSGQEPYEQYF,TGTGCCAGCAGTTACTCGGGACAGGAACCCTACGAGCAGTACTTC
-,TRBJ2-1,TRBV13,-,CASSSLVQRSYNEQFF,TGTGCCAGCAGCTCCCTAGTGCAACGCTCCTACAATGAGCAGTTCTTC
-,TRBJ1-1,TRBV5-1,TRBD1,CASSKGTGPMNTEAFF,TGCGCCAGCAGCAAAGGGACAGGCCCGATGAACACTGAAGCTTTCTTT
-,TRBJ2-3,TRBV11-2,-,CASSLGPDTQYF,TGTGCCAGCAGCTTAGGGCCAGATACGCAGTATTTT
-,TRBJ2-5,TRBV25-1,TRBD2,CASSEGGGAYQETQYF,TGTGCCAGCAGTGAGGGGGGAGGGGCGTACCAAGAGACCCAGTACTTC
-,TRBJ2-3,TRBV4-2,TRBD2,CASSQGSRESTQYF,TGTGCCAGCAGCCAAGGTTCGCGGGAGAGCACGCAGTATTTT
-,TRBJ2-2,TRBV6-1,TRBD1,CASIRDRATGELFF,TGTGCCAGTATCCGGGACAGGGCCACCGGGGAGCTGTTTTTT